This TCR beta chain was documented in a study of blood T cell repertoires in COVID-19. Per the authors' pipeline: Quantification of nucleated cells was approximated via reference gene primer amplification. Assay used: immunoSEQ multiplex PCR; TCRdb lists only in-frame clones, some missing. The D gene and trimming were derived from the DNA, and the V and J assignments and clone size from that table. This repertoire shows 300,000 to 400,000 clones, about 90% found once; its top ten account for 7.3%. This CDR3 has 12 residues. Trimming cost V 6 bases and J 10 bases; bases outside gene matches: 6. CDR1 LNHDA and CDR2 SQIVND come from the germline V gene (reference sequence).

Input material: peripheral blood. V gene TRBV19 combines with J gene TRBJ1-1, with 9 bases that match TRBD1. The clonotype originates from a woman aged 70-85 years with COVID-19, enrolled during active disease. CDR3 bases: TGTGCCAGTAGCCTACAGGGGGCTGTAGCTTTCTTT. It translates to CASSLQGAVAFF.